One and the same sample provided the 18 T cell receptor beta chains below, sequenced in a study of T cells in localized non-small cell lung cancer. Method: immunoSEQ multiplex PCR; TCRdb's copy keeps in-frame clones and lacks some. The sample includes around 30,000 clones, around 94% of them seen just once. The input for sequencing was peripheral blood, taken before any cancer treatment. These receptors came from a woman aged 40-69 years with stage I lung adenocarcinoma.

The V call is TRBV7-2, the J call TRBJ1-1; TRBD1 matches at 9 bases. V trimming: 6 bases; J trimming: 3 bases; junction bases outside the gene matches: 8. This CDR3 spans 15 amino acids. Per germline, CDR1 SGHTA and CDR2 FQGNSA. CDR3 in DNA: TGTGCCAGCAGTCTTCTCGGACAGGGGTACACTGAAGCTTTCTTT. As protein: CASSLLGQGYTEAFF.

Here the CDR3 DNA reads TGTGCCAGTAGTAGGGACAGAAATTCACCCCTCCACTTT. This gives the protein CASSRDRNSPLHF. This chain connects TRBV19 to TRBJ1-6, with TRBD1 identical over 7 bases. Germline-derived CDR1 and CDR2 are LNHDA and SQIVND (reference sequence). V lost 4 bases to trimming and J lost 7 bases; unmatched junction nucleotides: 1. This CDR3 has 13 amino acids.

The chain is built from TRBV6-5 and TRBJ1-1; D remains unclear. The V end lost 5 bases, the J end lost 1 base, and 11 bases lay between the germline ends. This CDR3 comprises 14 residues. CDR1 is MNHEY and CDR2 is SVGAGI in the germline V gene. In DNA form, the CDR3 reads TGTGCCAGCAGTCGCGCTTTGACGAACACTGAAGCTTTCTTT. Amino acid sequence: CASSRALTNTEAFF.

The chain is built from TRBV5-1 and TRBJ1-2; TRBD1 matches at 12 bases. Germline V gives CDR1 SGHRS, CDR2 YFSETQ. This CDR3 is built from 14 residues. Losses at the gene ends were 4 bases for V and 8 bases for J; bases not matched to a gene: 6. The DNA of the CDR3 is TGCGCCAGCAGCGGGGGACAGGGGGCTGAGGGCTACACCTTC. Amino acids: CASSGGQGAEGYTF.

The chain couples TRBV4-3 to TRBJ2-1; possible D gene TRBD2, 5 bases. CDR3 length equals 13 residues. V was pared by 3 bases and J by 9 bases, with 12 bases between. Germline CDR1 is LGHNA and CDR2 is YSLEER. The chain's CDR3 is CASSHYGRGEQFF. For the CDR3, the DNA is TGCGCCAGCAGCCACTACGGACGGGGTGAGCAGTTCTTC.

The chain recombines TRBV19 with TRBJ2-3, with 8 bases identical to TRBD2. This CDR3 spans 15 amino acids. With V trimmed by 4 bases and J by 1 base, 4 bases remained unmatched. Germline CDR1 reads LNHDA; CDR2 reads SQIVND (reference sequence). Here the CDR3 DNA reads TGTGCCAGTAGTAAGTCGACTAGCGGCACAGATACGCAGTATTTT. The encoded protein is CASSKSTSGTDTQYF. The whole variable domain, filled in from reference TRBV19 and TRBJ2-3, reads DGGITQSPKYLFRKEGQNVTLSCEQNLNHDAMYWYRQDPGQGLRLIYYSQIVNDFQKGDIAEGYSVSREKKESFPLTVTSAQKNPTAFYLCASSKSTSGTDTQYFGPGTRLTVL.

CDR3: CASSKLYPGGELFF. The CDR3 coding sequence is TGTGCCAGCAGCAAACTATATCCCGGCGGGGAGCTGTTTTTT. The rearrangement uses TRBV21-1 and TRBJ2-2; TRBD2, the D gene given by the table, was not confirmed from the DNA. TRBV21-1 is recorded as a pseudogene. This CDR3 is 14 amino acids long.

This sequence joins TRBV4-3 and TRBJ2-3; TRBD1 matches at 8 bases. V shed 4 bases and J 4 bases; nucleotides not matched to a gene: 1. The V gene's germline CDR1 is LGHNA and CDR2 YSLEER. This CDR3 is built from 13 residues. CDR3 residues: CASSPQGADTQYF. CDR3 DNA: TGCGCCAGCAGCCCACAGGGGGCAGATACGCAGTATTTT.

The V and J genes are TRBV10-2 and TRBJ2-2, with D unclear. CDR1 and CDR2 (germline): WSHSY, SAAADI. CDR3 length: 14 amino acids. Trimming pared 2 bases from V and 2 bases from J, leaving 6 bases between. The CDR3 DNA sequence: TGCGCCAGCAGTGAGAGGTATAACACCGGGGAGCTGTTTTTT. This sequence encodes CASSERYNTGELFF.

The rearrangement links TRBV6-5 to TRBJ1-2, with a possible D match to TRBD1 (6 bases). There are 15 residues in the CDR3. The V gene lost 2 bases and the J gene lost 3 bases, with 13 bases spanning the gap. From germline, CDR1 is MNHEY and CDR2 SVGAGI. CDR3 sequence (DNA): TGTGCCAGCAGTTACGAGGGGAGGGGGGACTATGGCTACACCTTC. It specifies CASSYEGRGDYGYTF.

The genes are TRBV5-5 and TRBJ1-1; 8 nucleotides line up with TRBD1. The CDR3 length is 13 residues. Germline CDR1 and CDR2: SGHKS and YYEKEE (reference sequence). The junction had 7 bases not matched to a gene; V was cut back by 4 bases and J by 8 bases. CDR3 protein: CASSTGQDGEAFF. In DNA form, the CDR3 reads TGTGCCAGCAGCACGGGACAGGACGGCGAAGCTTTCTTT.

The J gene is TRBJ1-2, the V gene TRBV6-6, with TRBD1 matching 11 bases. This CDR3 is built from 14 residues. The V gene's germline CDR1 is MNHNY and CDR2 SVGAGI (reference sequence). Unmatched junction bases numbered 6, after V lost 4 bases and J lost 8 bases. The CDR3 coding sequence is TGTGCCAGCAGTTTGGGACAGGGGGTAGGCGGCTACACCTTC. It is translated as CASSLGQGVGGYTF.

V and J are TRBV9 and TRBJ1-2, with 7 bases identical to TRBD1. Germline V gene lookup returns CDR1 SGDLS and CDR2 YYNGEE. V lost 0 bases to trimming and J lost 0 bases; unmatched junction nucleotides: 5. The CDR3 length is 16 residues. CDR3 protein: CASSVGGQLTNYGYTF. Written as DNA, the CDR3 is TGTGCCAGCAGCGTAGGGGGACAGCTTACTAACTATGGCTACACCTTC.

The chain is built from TRBV19 and TRBJ2-7; 7 bases line up with TRBD1. Germline CDR1 LNHDA, CDR2 SQIVND (reference sequence). This CDR3 is built from 17 residues. V gave up 5 bases and J gave up 2 bases; unmatched junction bases: 15. The CDR3 loop is CASSSLLLGGRTYEQYF. The CDR3 DNA sequence: TGTGCCAGTAGTTCCTTGCTACTAGGGGGCCGAACCTACGAGCAGTACTTC.

The chain is built from TRBV5-4 and TRBJ1-1; 8 bases map to TRBD1. CDR1 and CDR2 from the germline V gene are SGHNT and YYREEE (reference sequence). The CDR3 covers 13 residues. V dropped 4 bases and J dropped 3; count of bases not matched to a gene: 2. Here the CDR3 DNA reads TGTGCCAGCAGCCTGGACAGGGACACTGAAGCTTTCTTT. Its protein is CASSLDRDTEAFF.

The chain combines TRBV9 with TRBJ2-1, with 8 nucleotides matching TRBD1. V lost 5 bases, J lost 6 bases, and 10 bases stayed unmatched. This CDR3 is built from 15 residues. Germline V gene data show CDR1 as SGDLS and CDR2 as YYNGEE. The CDR3 nucleotides read TGTGCCAGCAGTTCCGGACAGGGACCCCTCAATGAGCAGTTCTTC. The encoded protein is CASSSGQGPLNEQFF.

This clone appeared once. V is TRBV19 and J is TRBJ2-7, with unresolved D. The V gene lost 3 bases and the J gene lost 3 bases, with 9 bases spanning the gap. In germline, CDR1 is LNHDA, CDR2 SQIVND (reference sequence). This CDR3 spans 13 amino acids. CDR3 region: CASSIGSSYEQYF. The CDR3, as DNA: TGTGCCAGTAGTATTGGTTCCAGCTACGAGCAGTACTTC.

This sequence joins TRBV4-3 and TRBJ2-1; no clear D. The CDR3 has 13 residues. Germline V gene data show CDR1 as LGHNA and CDR2 as YSLEER. V was pared by 0 bases and J by 8 bases, with 8 bases between. The CDR3 DNA reads as TGCGCCAGCAGCCAAGAGCCCCGGGATGAGCAGTTCTTC. Its protein is CASSQEPRDEQFF.